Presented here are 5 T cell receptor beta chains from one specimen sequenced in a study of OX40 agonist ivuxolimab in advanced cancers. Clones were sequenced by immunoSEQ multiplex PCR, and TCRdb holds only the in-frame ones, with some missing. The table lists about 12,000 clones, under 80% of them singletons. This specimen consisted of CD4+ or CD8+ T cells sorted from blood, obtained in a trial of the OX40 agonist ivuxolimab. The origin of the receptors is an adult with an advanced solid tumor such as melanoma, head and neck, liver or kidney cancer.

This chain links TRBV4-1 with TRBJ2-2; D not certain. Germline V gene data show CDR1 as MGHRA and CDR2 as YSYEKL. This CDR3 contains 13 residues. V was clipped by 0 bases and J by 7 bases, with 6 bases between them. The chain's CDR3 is CASSQDPGGELFF. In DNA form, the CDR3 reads TGCGCCAGCAGCCAAGATCCGGGCGGGGAGCTGTTTTTT.

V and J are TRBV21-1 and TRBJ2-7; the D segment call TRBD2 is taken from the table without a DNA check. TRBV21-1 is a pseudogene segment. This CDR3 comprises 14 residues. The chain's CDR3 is CASIPTGGSYEQYF. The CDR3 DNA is TGTGCCAGCATCCCCACGGGCGGGAGCTACGAGCAGTACTTC.

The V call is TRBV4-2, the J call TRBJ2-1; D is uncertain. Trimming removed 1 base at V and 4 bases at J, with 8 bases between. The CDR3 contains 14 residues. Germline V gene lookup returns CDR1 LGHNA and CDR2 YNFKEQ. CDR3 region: CASSQGLEYNEQFF. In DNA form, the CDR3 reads TGTGCCAGCAGCCAAGGGCTAGAATACAATGAGCAGTTCTTC.

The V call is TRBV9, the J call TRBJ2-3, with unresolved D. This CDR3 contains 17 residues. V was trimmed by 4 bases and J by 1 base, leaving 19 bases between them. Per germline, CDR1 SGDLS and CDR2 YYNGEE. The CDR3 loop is CASSPETGLFGTDTQYF. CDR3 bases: TGTGCCAGCAGCCCCGAGACTGGATTGTTCGGCACAGATACGCAGTATTTT.

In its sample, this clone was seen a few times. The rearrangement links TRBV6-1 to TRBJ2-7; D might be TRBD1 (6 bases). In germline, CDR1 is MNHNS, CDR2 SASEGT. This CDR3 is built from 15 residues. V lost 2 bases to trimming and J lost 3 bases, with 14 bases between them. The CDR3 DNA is TGTGCCAGCAGTGAACCAACAGGGTTGTTCTACGAGCAGTACTTC. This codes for CASSEPTGLFYEQYF.